Below are 18 T cell receptor beta chains sequenced from a single sample in a study of cytomegalovirus exposure and HLA in healthy donors. With 60 Vbeta and 13 Jbeta primers, the PCR was carried out. Here immunoSEQ multiplex PCR was the method, and the copy in TCRdb shows in-frame clones only, minus some. There are tens of thousands of clones in the sample; roughly two thirds occur only once, and about 5.7% lies in the top ten. Sequenced input: PBMCs. Every receptor here comes from a man between 45 and 60 years old in good health and CMV-seronegative.

V usage is TRBV7-2 and J usage is TRBJ2-1; D possibly corresponds to TRBD2 (6 bases). The CDR3 has 14 amino acids. Germline V CDR1 and CDR2: SGHTA, FQGNSA. Trimming took off 1 base at V and 5 bases at J, with 9 bases between the two ends. This chain's CDR3 is CASSLVGGNNEQFF. The CDR3 nucleotides read TGTGCCAGCAGCTTAGTCGGGGGAAACAATGAGCAGTTCTTC.

The rearrangement links TRBV5-4 to TRBJ2-1; D possibly corresponds to TRBD2 (6 bases). The CDR3 sequence is 15 residues long. Looked up from germline, CDR1 is SGHNT and CDR2 is YYREEE (reference sequence). Trimming pared 7 bases from V and 6 bases from J, leaving 20 bases between. CDR3 nucleotide sequence: TGTGCCAGCGGAGGGCAGGGCGGGCAGGTCAATGAGCAGTTCTTC. Residues: CASGGQGGQVNEQFF.

This clone was picked up one time. This chain uses TRBV2 with TRBJ1-1; perhaps TRBD1 as D (6 bases). This CDR3 is built from 11 residues. Germline assignment: CDR1 SNHLY and CDR2 FYNNEI. V gave up 3 bases and J gave up 9 bases, with 8 bases separating them. The CDR3 bases are TGTGCCAGCAGTGAGGGGGACAAAGCTTTCTTT. Protein product: CASSEGDKAFF.

The gene calls are TRBV6-6 and TRBJ1-1; D possibly corresponds to TRBD1 (6 bases). Trimming pared 4 bases from V and 1 base from J, leaving 13 bases between. The germline CDR1 and CDR2 sequences are MNHNY and SVGAGI (reference sequence). The CDR3 is 15 amino acids. In DNA, the CDR3 is TGTGCCAGCAGTTCGCCCGGGGGGGCGAACACTGAAGCTTTCTTT. This encodes CASSSPGGANTEAFF.

The rearrangement links TRBV5-4 to TRBJ1-3, with 8 bases fitting TRBD1. V shed 6 bases, J shed 0 bases, and the junction held 2 bases outside the gene matches. The CDR3 loop spans 14 amino acids. CDR1 is SGHNT and CDR2 is YYREEE in the germline V gene (reference sequence). CDR3 nucleotide sequence: TGTGCCAGCACTACAGGGGGCTCTGGAAACACCATATATTTT. It yields the protein CASTTGGSGNTIYF.

This clone has only a few counts. The V gene is TRBV6-4, the J gene TRBJ1-2; 8 bases are shared with TRBD1. Trimming took 6 bases from V and 4 from J; bases not matched to a gene: 10. The CDR3 consists of 15 residues. Per germline, CDR1 MRHNA and CDR2 SNTAGT. In DNA form, the CDR3 reads TGTGCCAGCAGCCCTCAGGGGGCGGTTGCCTATGGCTACACCTTC. This sequence encodes CASSPQGAVAYGYTF.

The chain uses TRBV4-1 and TRBJ2-2; 11 bases line up with TRBD2. Germline V gene lookup returns CDR1 MGHRA and CDR2 YSYEKL. CDR3 length: 17 amino acids. Trimming removed 6 bases from V and 4 bases from J; junction bases left unmatched: 10. DNA of the CDR3: TGCGCCAGCAGTCTTAGCGGGGGGGCCAGCATCACCGGGGAGCTGTTTTTT. It encodes CASSLSGGASITGELFF.

In regard to this clone: Being one base from a much bigger clone, this may be a read error. The same CDR3 arises from other DNA sequences in this sample as well. The chain has TRBV4-1 and TRBJ2-2; D is unclear. CDR3 length: 15 residues. Germline V lookup: CDR1 MGHRA, CDR2 YSYEKL. The CDR3 loop is CASSQGASNTGELFF. The DNA for the CDR3 is TGTGCCAGCAGCCAAGGAGCCTCGAACACCGGGGAGCTGTTTTTT.

This chain connects TRBV6-5 to TRBJ1-2; TRBD1 matches 7 bases. The CDR3 contains 15 residues. In germline, CDR1 is MNHEY, CDR2 SVGAGI. Losses at the gene ends were 0 bases for V and 8 bases for J; bases not matched to a gene: 9. The CDR3 DNA follows: TGTGCCAGCAGTTACTCGAACAGGGGAACGAAAGGCTACACCTTC. Translated: CASSYSNRGTKGYTF.

This clone was counted once. V and J are TRBV7-3 and TRBJ2-2; 12 nucleotides align to TRBD1. With V trimmed by 0 bases and J by 6 bases, 17 bases remained unmatched. Per the germline V gene, CDR1 is SGHTA and CDR2 is FQGTGA. The CDR3 spans 21 residues. CDR3 in DNA: TGTGCCAGCAGCTTAACGACCGGGACAGGGGGCCGGAACCCCTGGGCCGGGGAGCTGTTTTTT. As protein: CASSLTTGTGGRNPWAGELFF.

The V and J genes are TRBV6-5 and TRBJ2-3; 7 bases match TRBD2. The germline V gene encodes CDR1 MNHEY and CDR2 SVGAGI. With 6 bases clipped from V and 0 bases from J, the junction kept 6 bases outside the gene matches. The CDR3 runs to 15 residues. CDR3 nucleotide sequence: TGTGCCAGCAGCCTGTTGGGGGGGAGCACAGATACGCAGTATTTT. Translating it yields CASSLLGGSTDTQYF.

The gene calls are TRBV6-1 and TRBJ1-2, with TRBD1 matching 7 bases. Germline-derived CDR1 and CDR2 are MNHNS and SASEGT. After removal of 3 bases from V and 1 base from J, the junction contained 2 bases not matched to a gene. The CDR3 extends over 14 amino acids. CDR3 amino acids: CASSEYRGNYGYTF. CDR3 DNA sequence: TGTGCCAGCAGTGAGTACAGGGGTAACTATGGCTACACCTTC.

This chain links TRBV7-9 with TRBJ1-2; 10 bases line up with TRBD1. V was pared by 5 bases and J by 4 bases, with 16 bases of the junction left unmatched. The CDR3 is 18 amino acids. Germline V lookup: CDR1 SEHNR, CDR2 FQNEAQ (reference sequence). CDR3 loop: CASSETGTGVPIGYGYTF. The CDR3 region has the DNA TGTGCCAGCAGCGAAACCGGGACAGGGGTCCCCATAGGCTATGGCTACACCTTC.

The chain uses TRBV13 and TRBJ1-1, with TRBD1 matching over 10 bases. Germline CDR1 reads PRHDT; CDR2 reads FYEKMQ (reference sequence). CDR3 size: 15 residues. Trimming cost V 5 bases and J 5 bases; bases outside gene matches: 8. CDR3: CASSTRTGGTTEAFF. The DNA for the CDR3 is TGTGCCAGCAGCACCCGGACAGGGGGAACAACTGAAGCTTTCTTT.

This clone was recorded once. CDR3 sequence (DNA): TGTGCCAGCAGTTACATGGACAGGGGAGAGACCCAGTACTTC. It encodes CASSYMDRGETQYF. The genes are TRBV6-5 and TRBJ2-5; 9 bases are shared with TRBD1. Trimming took 2 bases from V and 4 from J; bases not matched to a gene: 2. Germline V gives CDR1 MNHEY, CDR2 SVGAGI. There are 14 residues in the CDR3.

J is TRBJ2-1 and V is TRBV6-6, with TRBD2 identical over 9 bases. Per the germline V gene, CDR1 is MNHNY and CDR2 is SVGAGI (reference sequence). The CDR3 contains 16 residues. Trimming at V came to 7 bases and at J to 7 bases, leaving 14 bases not matched to a gene. This CDR3 reads CASILIPGLAGNEQFF. The CDR3 DNA is TGTGCCAGCATACTAATTCCGGGACTAGCCGGGAATGAGCAGTTCTTC.

In its sample, this clone was seen a few times. The rearrangement joins TRBV5-6 to TRBJ1-1, with D possibly being TRBD1 (6 bases). The CDR3 is made up of 15 amino acids. V shed 3 bases and J shed 1 base, with 13 bases lying between them. Germline lookup yields CDR1 SGHDT and CDR2 YYEEEE. The CDR3: CASSWEGGGNTEAFF. DNA for the CDR3: TGTGCCAGCAGCTGGGAAGGGGGGGGGAACACTGAAGCTTTCTTT.

The rearrangement links TRBV25-1 to TRBJ2-5; D may be TRBD1 (6 bases). Between the trimmed V and J ends, which lost 2 bases and 5 bases, there was a span of 12 bases. The CDR3 loop spans 14 amino acids. Looked up from germline, CDR1 is MGHDK and CDR2 is SYGVNS. This CDR3 is CASSEGTLGETQYF. In nucleotides, the CDR3 is TGTGCCAGCAGTGAAGGGACACTTGGGGAGACCCAGTACTTC.